A single TCR beta chain is shown here with its context. These data come from a study of blood T cell repertoires in COVID-19. Across the whole study: Researchers got acute and convalescent COVID-19 samples from the United States, Italy and Spain.

In the authors' workflow: How many nucleated cells were present was estimated from reference gene primer amplification. The table came from immunoSEQ multiplex PCR; TCRdb's copy has only in-frame clones and leaves some out. The D gene and trimming were derived from the DNA, and the V and J assignments and clone size from that table. The sample lists about 12,000 clones, about 92% occurring once. The sequencing input was peripheral blood. This receptor was obtained from a man aged 70-80 years with active COVID-19.

CDR3 DNA: TGTGCCAGCAGGACCCGCCGACTAGCGGGGAACATAGCCAAAAACATTCAGTACTTC. It is translated as CASRTRRLAGNIAKNIQYF. V is TRBV2 and J is TRBJ2-4; 11 nucleotides align to TRBD2. V gave up 6 bases and J gave up 0 bases; unmatched junction bases: 13. CDR3 size: 19 residues. Per germline, CDR1 SNHLY and CDR2 FYNNEI. Using reference TRBV2 and TRBJ2-4 for the parts outside the CDR3, the full variable domain is EPEVTQTPSHQVTQMGQEVILRCVPISNHLYFYWYRQILGQKVEFLVSFYNNEISEKSEIFDDQFSVERPDGSNFTLKIRSTKLEDSAMYFCASRTRRLAGNIAKNIQYFGAGTRLSVL.